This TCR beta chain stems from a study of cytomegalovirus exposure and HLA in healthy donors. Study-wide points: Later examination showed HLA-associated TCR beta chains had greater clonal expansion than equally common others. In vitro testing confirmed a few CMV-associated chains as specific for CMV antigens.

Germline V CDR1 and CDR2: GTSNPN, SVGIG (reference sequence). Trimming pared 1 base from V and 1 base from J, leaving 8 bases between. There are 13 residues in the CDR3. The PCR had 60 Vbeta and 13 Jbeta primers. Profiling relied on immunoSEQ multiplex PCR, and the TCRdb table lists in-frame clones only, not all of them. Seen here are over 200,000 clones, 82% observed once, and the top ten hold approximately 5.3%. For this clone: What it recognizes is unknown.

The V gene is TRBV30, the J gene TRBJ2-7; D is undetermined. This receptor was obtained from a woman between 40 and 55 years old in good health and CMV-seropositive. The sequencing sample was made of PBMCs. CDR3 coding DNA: TGTGCCTGGAGTGCTTGGCGGTCCTACGAGCAGTACTTC. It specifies CAWSAWRSYEQYF.